These 15 T cell receptor beta chains originate from one sample sequenced in a study of cytomegalovirus exposure and HLA in healthy donors. 60 Vbeta and 13 Jbeta primers were used in PCR. Produced via immunoSEQ multiplex PCR; TCRdb's table is partial and in-frame only. Of around 170,000 clones listed, 75% to 90% are singletons. Sequenced sample: PBMCs. These receptors all stem from a woman aged 50 to 60 in good health and CMV-seropositive.

The V call is TRBV28, the J call TRBJ2-7; maybe TRBD2 (6 bases). Germline V CDR1 and CDR2: MDHEN, SYDVKM. Deletions cut 2 bases from V and 2 bases from J, with 16 bases between. The CDR3 has 16 amino acids. CDR3: CASSLGGDHLPYEQYF. The CDR3 DNA follows: TGTGCCAGCAGTTTAGGCGGGGACCACCTACCCTACGAGCAGTACTTC.

The genes are TRBV7-9 and TRBJ2-3; 11 bases fit TRBD1. J was trimmed by 5 bases and V by 5 bases; bases with no gene match: 6. Germline CDR1 and CDR2: SEHNR and FQNEAQ (reference sequence). The CDR3 contains 15 residues. The CDR3 loop reads CASSRGQGVGDTQYF. The CDR3 nucleotides read TGTGCCAGCAGCCGGGGACAGGGGGTTGGAGATACGCAGTATTTT.

The chain couples TRBV27 to TRBJ1-2, with 9 bases aligning to TRBD1. V was pared by 4 bases and J by 8 bases, with 5 bases of the junction left unmatched. The CDR3 is 13 residues long. CDR1 and CDR2 from the germline V gene are MNHEY and SMNVEV (reference sequence). This CDR3 is CASSSSDRGGYTF. The CDR3 DNA is TGTGCCAGCAGTTCGAGCGACAGGGGGGGCTACACCTTC.

V is TRBV5-6 and J is TRBJ2-7; TRBD1 matches 8 bases. The germline V gene has CDR1 SGHDT and CDR2 YYEEEE. The V segment lost 1 base and the J segment 0 bases; nucleotides outside the gene matches: 12. The CDR3 runs to 18 residues. The CDR3: CASSLYGRGHTSSYEQYF. CDR3 bases: TGTGCCAGCAGCTTGTATGGCAGGGGGCATACTAGCTCCTACGAGCAGTACTTC.

V gene TRBV5-1 combines with J gene TRBJ1-6, with 10 bases lining up with TRBD1. CDR1 is SGHRS, CDR2 YFSETQ, per germline. The junction had 3 bases not matched to a gene; V was cut back by 4 bases and J by 5 bases. CDR3 size: 15 residues. The CDR3 DNA reads TGCGCCAGCAGCGGGGGGACAGGGGATAATTCACCCCTCCACTTT. Translating it yields CASSGGTGDNSPLHF. The full variable domain, rest sourced from reference TRBV5-1 and TRBJ1-6, is KAGVTQTPRYLIKTRGQQVTLSCSPISGHRSVSWYQQTPGQGLQFLFEYFSETQRNKGNFPGRFSGRQFSNSRSEMNVSTLELGDSALYLCASSGGTGDNSPLHFGNGTRLTVT.

This rearrangement joins TRBV9 to TRBJ1-1, with D tentatively TRBD1 (5 bases). This CDR3 is 14 amino acids long. Trimming shortened V by 0 bases and J by 4 bases, and 10 bases separated the two germline ends. CDR1 is SGDLS, CDR2 YYNGEE, per germline. The DNA for the CDR3 is TGTGCCAGCAGCGTAGATACCGGGGGCACTGAAGCTTTCTTT. Translation gives CASSVDTGGTEAFF.

This chain connects TRBV6-6 to TRBJ2-7, with 11 bases fitting TRBD2. V was pared by 6 bases and J by 2 bases, with 3 bases of the junction left unmatched. CDR1 and CDR2 (germline): MNHNY, SVGAGI (reference sequence). The CDR3 extends over 14 amino acids. CDR3 nucleotides: TGTGCCAGCAGCAGGACTAGCGGGCCCTACGAGCAGTACTTC. It translates to CASSRTSGPYEQYF.

V usage is TRBV7-3 and J usage is TRBJ2-5, with TRBD2 as a possible D gene (6 bases). Germline loops: CDR1 SGHTA, CDR2 FQGTGA. V was cut by 1 base and J by 5 bases, with 14 bases left in between. CDR3 size: 15 residues. The CDR3: CASSLSMGGGETQYF. CDR3 sequence (DNA): TGTGCCAGCAGCTTAAGTATGGGAGGAGGGGAGACCCAGTACTTC.

The chain is built from TRBV7-9 and TRBJ2-7; TRBD2 matches at 9 bases. The CDR3 extends over 15 amino acids. The germline V gene encodes CDR1 SEHNR and CDR2 FQNEAQ (reference sequence). The V gene end was trimmed by 6 bases and the J gene end by 3 bases; junction bases not matched to a gene: 9. The CDR3 reads CASSSIAGAYYEQYF. The CDR3 DNA is TGTGCCAGCAGTTCTATAGCGGGGGCCTACTACGAGCAGTACTTC.

The V call is TRBV5-6, the J call TRBJ2-7; 7 bases line up with TRBD1. Germline CDR1 is SGHDT and CDR2 is YYEEEE. This CDR3 comprises 14 residues. Trimming took 2 bases from V and 3 from J; bases not matched to a gene: 5. CDR3 DNA sequence: TGTGCCAGCAGCTTCCAACAGGGGAACTACGAGCAGTACTTC. This translates into CASSFQQGNYEQYF.

The chain carries TRBV7-2 and TRBJ2-1, with a weak D call TRBD2 (7 bases). From germline, CDR1 is SGHTA and CDR2 FQGNSA. V lost 0 bases, J lost 2 bases, and 8 bases lay in between. The CDR3 runs 15 residues. CDR3 nucleotides: TGTGCCAGCAGCTTAGCGGGGGGGCCCTACAATGAGCAGTTCTTC. Residues: CASSLAGGPYNEQFF.

This clone was found a few times. V and J are TRBV30 and TRBJ2-7, with D possibly matching TRBD2 (5 bases). The length of the CDR3 is 13 residues. The germline CDR1 and CDR2 sequences are GTSNPN and SVGIG (reference sequence). Trimming shortened V by 0 bases and J by 3 bases, and 9 bases separated the two germline ends. As DNA, the CDR3 is TGTGCCTGGAGTGTAGGAGCGGACTACGAGCAGTACTTC. Translating it yields CAWSVGADYEQYF.

The CDR3, as DNA: TGTGCCAGCAGTTATTTGGCTTCAGCTAACTATGGCTACACCTTC. Residues: CASSYLASANYGYTF. The chain uses TRBV6-5 and TRBJ1-2; D is unclear. The germline gives CDR1 MNHEY, CDR2 SVGAGI. This CDR3 comprises 15 residues. Trimming pared 3 bases from V and 0 bases from J, leaving 11 bases between.

The rearrangement links TRBV5-4 to TRBJ2-7, with a weak D call TRBD1 (5 bases). The CDR3 contains 13 residues. Trimming shortened V by 2 bases and J by 7 bases, and 13 bases separated the two germline ends. Germline V CDR1 and CDR2: SGHNT, YYREEE (reference sequence). The DNA of the CDR3 is TGTGCCAGCAGCTTTGACTCCCAGGGTGAGCAGTACTTC. This codes for CASSFDSQGEQYF.

The chain links TRBV5-6 to TRBJ2-3; D is undetermined. The CDR3 loop spans 14 amino acids. Germline V gene data show CDR1 as SGHDT and CDR2 as YYEEEE. V lost 4 bases and J 0 bases, leaving 9 bases between the germline ends. CDR3: CASSPGPSTDTQYF. CDR3 nucleotide sequence: TGTGCCAGCAGCCCGGGTCCTAGCACAGATACGCAGTATTTT.